This T cell receptor (beta chain) stems from a study of T cells after yellow fever vaccination. This clonotype was detected many times. Its antigen is not known. TCRdb called the 5' RACE reads again in MiXCR, with one record for every CDR3 protein. Of 500,000 to 650,000 distinct CDR3 sequences in the sample, roughly a sixth were seen once. Findings and caveats of the study: FACS-sorted repertoires could contain abundant clonotypes contaminating from the bulk population.

This specimen consisted of PBMCs, obtained less than 6 days after the first yellow fever vaccination. This TCR derives from a man between 18 and 35 years old who received the YFV17D yellow fever vaccine.

The CDR3 DNA reads as TGCGCCAGCAGCTTGCGCGGTGTGGACACTGAAGCTTTCTTT. Amino acids: CASSLRGVDTEAFF. This chain links TRBV5-1 with TRBJ1-1; D call uncertain. This CDR3 region has 14 residues. Trimming cost V 1 base and J 3 bases, with 10 bases left between them. Germline CDR1 is SGHRS and CDR2 is YFSETQ.